These 25 T cell receptor beta chains share one sample of origin, sequenced in a study of cytomegalovirus exposure and HLA in healthy donors. Sequencing used immunoSEQ multiplex PCR; TCRdb keeps in-frame clones, though not all of them. The data hold 150,000 or so clones, with less than 90% observed a single time. The sequenced sample consisted of PBMCs. The receptors come from a man aged 18 to 30 in good health and CMV-seropositive.

This rearrangement joins TRBV9 to TRBJ2-1, with TRBD2 matching over 13 bases. V shed 4 bases, J shed 7 bases, and the junction held 8 bases outside the gene matches. Germline V gene data show CDR1 as SGDLS and CDR2 as YYNGEE. CDR3 length: 16 amino acids. CDR3 bases: TGTGCCAGCAGCAACCCGGGACTAGCGGGGAGTAATGAGCAGTTCTTC. Its protein is CASSNPGLAGSNEQFF.

The J gene is TRBJ1-2, the V gene TRBV25-1; D remains ambiguous. V lost 5 bases, J lost 4 bases, and 14 bases lay in between. This CDR3 contains 14 residues. Germline CDR1 is MGHDK and CDR2 is SYGVNS. The CDR3 DNA follows: TGTGCCAGCAGTCTAGACGGAGAGCTCTATGGCTACACCTTC. It specifies CASSLDGELYGYTF.

The J gene is TRBJ2-4, the V gene TRBV27; D is undetermined. Trimming pared 1 base from V and 2 bases from J, leaving 9 bases between. The CDR3 sequence is 15 residues long. In germline, CDR1 is MNHEY, CDR2 SMNVEV (reference sequence). CDR3 bases: TGTGCCAGCAGTTTATTCCCTTACACCAAAAACATTCAGTACTTC. Its protein product is CASSLFPYTKNIQYF.

V usage is TRBV15 and J usage is TRBJ1-2, with TRBD1 matching over 11 bases. CDR1 is LNHNV, CDR2 YYDKDF, per germline (reference sequence). The CDR3 runs 14 residues. J lost 7 bases, V lost 3 bases, and 4 bases had no gene match. CDR3 coding DNA: TGTGCCACCAGCAGCCCGGGACAGGGGGGTGGCTACACCTTC. Translating it yields CATSSPGQGGGYTF.

The V and J genes are TRBV25-1 and TRBJ2-5; 10 bases are shared with TRBD2. This CDR3 has 13 amino acids. J lost 5 bases, V lost 10 bases, and 7 bases had no gene match. CDR1 MGHDK and CDR2 SYGVNS come from the germline V gene. The DNA of the CDR3 is TGTGCCACCGAGCGGGGGGGCCAGGAGACCCAGTACTTC. Residues: CATERGGQETQYF.

This chain uses TRBV2 with TRBJ2-7; TRBD1 might be the D (5 bases). Germline V gene sequence: CDR1 SNHLY, CDR2 FYNNEI. This CDR3 comprises 12 residues. V gave up 5 bases and J gave up 6 bases, with 11 bases separating them. CDR3 DNA: TGTGCCAGCAGTTCGGACATCCTCGAGCAGTACTTC. Residues: CASSSDILEQYF.

The sample holds a few counts of this clone. This rearrangement joins TRBV2 to TRBJ1-5, with unresolved D. The CDR3 consists of 13 residues. CDR1 is SNHLY, CDR2 FYNNEI, per germline. V gave up 4 bases and J gave up 7 bases, with 11 bases separating them. In nucleotides, the CDR3 is TGTGCCAGCAGTGGAAACGACGGGCAGCCCCAGCATTTT. Translating it yields CASSGNDGQPQHF.

CDR3 protein: CASSYSWTGRREKLFF. For the CDR3, the DNA is TGTGCCAGCAGTTACTCCTGGACAGGGAGGAGAGAAAAACTGTTTTTT. This chain links TRBV6-5 with TRBJ1-4; 8 nucleotides agree with TRBD1. V shed 0 bases, J shed 8 bases, and the junction held 8 bases outside the gene matches. The CDR3 spans 16 residues. Germline V gene data show CDR1 as MNHEY and CDR2 as SVGAGI.

The chain carries TRBV5-6 and TRBJ2-1; TRBD1 matches at 10 bases. The CDR3 is 16 amino acids. The germline CDR1 and CDR2 sequences are SGHDT and YYEEEE. With V trimmed by 1 base and J by 8 bases, 9 bases remained unmatched. The DNA of the CDR3 is TGTGCCAGCAGCTTGCCCGTGACAGGGGGCTTCGATGAGCAGTTCTTC. It translates to CASSLPVTGGFDEQFF. Using reference TRBV5-6 and TRBJ2-1 for the parts outside the CDR3, the full variable domain is DAGVTQSPTHLIKTRGQQVTLRCSPKSGHDTVSWYQQALGQGPQFIFQYYEEEERQRGNFPDRFSGHQFPNYSSELNVNALLLGDSALYLCASSLPVTGGFDEQFFGPGTRLTVL.

The CDR3 DNA is TGCGCCAGCAGCGTAGGACAGGGGTGGCAAGAGACCCAGTACTTC. This codes for CASSVGQGWQETQYF. The rearrangement uses TRBV5-1 and TRBJ2-5; 9 bases match TRBD1. Looked up from germline, CDR1 is SGHRS and CDR2 is YFSETQ. The ends lost 4 bases at V and 2 bases at J; junction bases unmatched: 6. The CDR3 spans 15 residues.

This clone was seen a handful of times. The V call is TRBV7-2, the J call TRBJ1-1; TRBD1 might be the D (5 bases). Germline CDR1 and CDR2: SGHTA and FQGNSA. Trimming removed 4 bases from V and 1 base from J, with 13 bases in between. The CDR3 contains 15 residues. CDR3: CASSSNTGRNTEAFF. CDR3 in DNA: TGTGCCAGCAGCTCCAATACAGGTCGGAACACTGAAGCTTTCTTT.

The rearrangement joins TRBV11-2 to TRBJ2-1, with TRBD2 matching over 13 bases. The CDR3 is 15 residues long. Germline CDR1 SGHAT, CDR2 FQNNGV. Trimming took 5 bases from V and 7 from J; bases not matched to a gene: 5. The CDR3 region is CASSPGTSGMNEQFF. The CDR3 nucleotides read TGTGCCAGCAGCCCGGGGACTAGCGGGATGAATGAGCAGTTCTTC.

The gene calls are TRBV2 and TRBJ2-7; 7 positions match TRBD2. Per germline, CDR1 SNHLY and CDR2 FYNNEI. Trimming cost V 2 bases and J 4 bases; bases outside gene matches: 5. The CDR3 consists of 14 residues. The CDR3 DNA reads as TGTGCCAGCAGTGAACACGGGAGGAGTTACGAGCAGTACTTC. It yields the protein CASSEHGRSYEQYF. Filled out from reference TRBV2 and TRBJ2-7, the complete variable domain reads EPEVTQTPSHQVTQMGQEVILRCVPISNHLYFYWYRQILGQKVEFLVSFYNNEISEKSEIFDDQFSVERPDGSNFTLKIRSTKLEDSAMYFCASSEHGRSYEQYFGPGTRLTVT.

The genes are TRBV7-2 and TRBJ2-4, with unresolved D. The CDR3 length is 17 residues. Germline-derived CDR1 and CDR2 are SGHTA and FQGNSA. The V end was cut by 5 bases, the J end by 0 bases, with 17 bases between. CDR3 sequence reads: CASSTEAGSVAKNIQYF. CDR3 sequence (DNA): TGTGCCAGCAGCACTGAGGCCGGTTCGGTAGCCAAAAACATTCAGTACTTC.

The chain carries TRBV5-6 and TRBJ1-1; 10 bases map to TRBD1. The CDR3 spans 16 residues. Germline-derived CDR1 and CDR2 are SGHDT and YYEEEE. After removal of 0 bases from V and 6 bases from J, the junction contained 8 bases not matched to a gene. CDR3 DNA sequence: TGTGCCAGCAGCTTGGGGGCGACAGGGGGCGTCGCTGAAGCTTTCTTT. Translating it yields CASSLGATGGVAEAFF.

The count of this clone is one. The rearrangement uses TRBV6-5 and TRBJ2-3; D unresolved. This CDR3 comprises 14 residues. Germline V gives CDR1 MNHEY, CDR2 SVGAGI. The V and J ends lost 10 bases and 2 bases respectively, with 16 bases between them. The CDR3 nucleotides read TGTGCCACCCAGTTAGGTACAGCCACAGATACGCAGTATTTT. It translates to CATQLGTATDTQYF.

The chain recombines TRBV2 with TRBJ2-2; 8 bases align to TRBD2. J was trimmed by 0 bases and V by 7 bases; bases with no gene match: 1. CDR1 SNHLY and CDR2 FYNNEI come from the germline V gene. The CDR3 length is 14 residues. DNA of the CDR3: TGTGCCAGCAATAGCGGGGCGAACACCGGGGAGCTGTTTTTT. The encoded protein is CASNSGANTGELFF.

The V gene is TRBV18, the J gene TRBJ1-4, with 8 bases matching TRBD1. The CDR3 has 13 amino acids. V lost 6 bases and J lost 5; bases outside the gene matches: 2. In germline, CDR1 is KGHSH, CDR2 LQKENI. CDR3 region: CASSGQGNEKLFF. The CDR3 DNA follows: TGTGCCAGCTCCGGACAGGGCAATGAAAAACTGTTTTTT.

V is TRBV29-1 and J is TRBJ2-7, with 12 positions matching TRBD1. Trimming removed 6 bases from V and 3 bases from J; junction bases left unmatched: 12. Germline-derived CDR1 and CDR2 are SQVTM and ANQGSEA. There are 16 residues in the CDR3. CDR3 sequence (DNA): TGCAGCGTGGCCGGGACAGGGGGCTTCAACCGCTACGAGCAGTACTTC. This encodes CSVAGTGGFNRYEQYF.

This chain connects TRBV2 to TRBJ1-5; 7 bases are shared with TRBD1. Germline values: CDR1 SNHLY, CDR2 FYNNEI. The CDR3 consists of 17 residues. V shed 4 bases and J 0 bases; nucleotides not matched to a gene: 9. The CDR3 reads CASSGPTGTYSNQPQHF. Written as DNA, the CDR3 is TGTGCCAGCAGTGGGCCGACAGGGACTTATAGCAATCAGCCCCAGCATTTT.

This clone was counted at least ten times. Other DNA sequences in the same sample also yield this CDR3. The chain links TRBV29-1 to TRBJ2-5; D perhaps matches TRBD2 (5 bases). V gave up 5 bases and J gave up 3 bases, with 7 bases separating them. The germline V gene encodes CDR1 SQVTM and CDR2 ANQGSEA. CDR3 length: 11 amino acids. CDR3 protein: CSVWGEETQYF. The CDR3 DNA sequence: TGCAGCGTTTGGGGAGAAGAGACCCAGTACTTC.

The chain employs TRBV11-2 and TRBJ1-1; D unclear. V lost 1 base and J 1 base, leaving 7 bases between the germline ends. The CDR3 contains 14 residues. Germline assignment: CDR1 SGHAT and CDR2 FQNNGV. The CDR3 sequence is CASSLGRQNTEAFF. DNA for the CDR3: TGTGCCAGCAGCTTAGGGCGGCAGAACACTGAAGCTTTCTTT.

CDR3 coding DNA: TGTGCCAGCAGCCCCAGCTATAGGGGCTACGAGCAGTACTTC. It yields the protein CASSPSYRGYEQYF. J is TRBJ2-7 and V is TRBV7-9; D perhaps matches TRBD1 (5 bases). The germline V and J ends were trimmed by 5 bases and 3 bases, with 14 bases remaining between them. CDR1 SEHNR and CDR2 FQNEAQ come from the germline V gene (reference sequence). The CDR3 has 14 residues. The entire variable domain, with the rest obtained from reference TRBV7-9 and TRBJ2-7, is as follows: DTGVSQNPRHKITKRGQNVTFRCDPISEHNRLYWYRQTLGQGPEFLTYFQNEAQLEKSRLLSDRFSAERPKGSFSTLEIQRTEQGDSAMYLCASSPSYRGYEQYFGPGTRLTVT.

CDR3 region: CSARAGTEAFF. The CDR3 nucleotides are TGCAGCGCCCGAGCAGGGACTGAAGCTTTCTTT. The chain links TRBV29-1 to TRBJ1-1; D might be TRBD1 (5 bases). CDR3 length equals 11 residues. Germline loops: CDR1 SQVTM, CDR2 ANQGSEA. Trimming left V 7 bases short and J 5 bases short, with 11 bases between.

The chain has TRBV7-9 and TRBJ1-4; D may be TRBD1 (5 bases). CDR1 is SEHNR and CDR2 is FQNEAQ in the germline V gene (reference sequence). V was pared by 5 bases and J by 4 bases, with 11 bases between. This CDR3 comprises 14 residues. The CDR3 loop reads CASSGYRNNEKLFF. Here the CDR3 DNA reads TGTGCCAGCAGCGGCTACAGGAATAATGAAAAACTGTTTTTT.